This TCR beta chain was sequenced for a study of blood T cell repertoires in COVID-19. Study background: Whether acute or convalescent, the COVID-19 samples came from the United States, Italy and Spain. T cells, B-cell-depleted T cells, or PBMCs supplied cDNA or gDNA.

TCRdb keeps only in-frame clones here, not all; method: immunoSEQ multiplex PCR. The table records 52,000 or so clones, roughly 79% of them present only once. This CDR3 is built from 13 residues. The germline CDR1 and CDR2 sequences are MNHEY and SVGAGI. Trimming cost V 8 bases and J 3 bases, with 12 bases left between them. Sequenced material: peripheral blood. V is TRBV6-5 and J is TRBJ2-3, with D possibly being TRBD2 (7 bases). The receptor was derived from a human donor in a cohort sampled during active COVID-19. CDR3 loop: CASDRGATDTQYF. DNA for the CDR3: TGTGCCAGCGACCGGGGGGCGACAGATACGCAGTATTTT.